Listed below are T cell receptor beta chains from one sample, sequenced in a study of blood T cell repertoires in COVID-19. The method was immunoSEQ multiplex PCR; TCRdb's version includes in-frame clones alone and lacks a portion of them. The sample consists of 300,000 or so clones, about 87% of them appearing once. The sequencing input was peripheral blood. These receptor sequences come from a woman in her thirties or forties with acute or convalescent COVID-19. Both conserved end residues are part of each CDR3. The D gene is left open where the match is weak. Some rows have no size entry. The others give once, few or many, or a class for an expanded clone.

v_gene	d_gene	j_gene	abundance	CDR3nt	CDR3aa
TRBV4-1	NA	TRBJ1-3	NA	TGCGCCAGCAGCCAAAGGACAGTGATAGCTGGAAACACCATATATTTT	CASSQRTVIAGNTIYF
TRBV7-9	NA	TRBJ1-6	NA	TGTGCCAGCAGCCCAGACCCGACCGGGACAAATTCACCCCTCCACTTT	CASSPDPTGTNSPLHF
TRBV6-6	TRBD1	TRBJ1-3	NA	TGTGCCAGCAGTTACGGACAGGGAGGAAACACCATATATTTT	CASSYGQGGNTIYF
TRBV5-3	TRBD1	TRBJ1-5	NA	TGTGCCCCGAAGGGACAGGGCGCTACGGGCAATCAGCCCCAGCATTTT	CAPKGQGATGNQPQHF
TRBV6-5	TRBD1	TRBJ2-5	NA	TGTGCCAGCAAAATGGACAGGGGCGTGTTAGAGACCCAGTACTTC	CASKMDRGVLETQYF
TRBV30	NA	TRBJ1-2	NA	TGTGCCTGGAGTGGTGAGGAATCTAACTATGGCTACACCTTC	CAWSGEESNYGYTF
TRBV29-1	NA	TRBJ1-1	NA	TGCAGCGTGACCACAGGAAAAATTAACACTGAAGCTTTCTTT	CSVTTGKINTEAFF
TRBV11-2	NA	TRBJ1-1	NA	TGTGCCAGCAGCCCCGGGGTGGCCCTGTCGGCCACTGAAGCTTTCTTT	CASSPGVALSATEAFF
TRBV24-1	TRBD1	TRBJ2-5	NA	TGTGCCACCAGTCAGACAGGGGTGTCCCAAGAGACCCAGTACTTC	CATSQTGVSQETQYF
TRBV4-2	NA	TRBJ1-1	few	TGTGCCAGCAGCCAAGAAGGGCGCGCCGATCAGGGGACTGAAGCTTTCTTT	CASSQEGRADQGTEAFF
TRBV9	NA	TRBJ2-3	NA	TGTGCCAGCAGCGTAGGCCACCGCCTGGGGCTGACAGATACGCAGTATTTT	CASSVGHRLGLTDTQYF
TRBV3-1/TRBV3-2	TRBD1	TRBJ1-4	NA	TGTGCCAGCAGCCAAGGGGGGACAGGGACCGAAAAACTGTTTTTT	CASSQGGTGTEKLFF
TRBV5-1	TRBD1	TRBJ1-3	NA	TGCGCCAGCAGAACGGGACAGGGAGAGGGAAACACCATATATTTT	CASRTGQGEGNTIYF
TRBV9	NA	TRBJ1-3	NA	TGTGCCAGCAGCGTAGGGGAGTTTGGAAACACCATATATTTT	CASSVGEFGNTIYF
TRBV25-1	NA	TRBJ1-2	NA	TGTGCCAGCAGTGAACAAGCAGGGTACGGCTACACCTTC	CASSEQAGYGYTF
TRBV7-8	NA	TRBJ1-2	NA	TGTGCCAGCAGCTTAGAACGGGGATTAGGAAACTATGGCTACACCTTC	CASSLERGLGNYGYTF
TRBV7-2	TRBD2	TRBJ2-3	NA	TGTGCCAGCAGCTTAGAGATAGCGGGGGGGCTAGATACGCAGTATTTT	CASSLEIAGGLDTQYF
TRBV6-2/TRBV6-3	NA	TRBJ1-2	NA	TGTGCCAGCAGTTACGGAGGACAGCTCTATGGCTACACCTTC	CASSYGGQLYGYTF
TRBV10-1	TRBD2	TRBJ2-1	NA	TGCGCCAGCAGTGAGGCGGGAGGGTTGCGGGGCTACAATGAGCAGTTCTTC	CASSEAGGLRGYNEQFF
TRBV13	NA	TRBJ1-4	NA	TGTGCCAGCAGCTCTGGAGGGCATGGTGAAAAACTGTTTTTT	CASSSGGHGEKLFF
TRBV29-1	NA	TRBJ1-5	NA	TGCAGCGTTGCCCAGGGGCTAGGACAGCCCCAGCATTTT	CSVAQGLGQPQHF
TRBV7-3	NA	TRBJ1-3	NA	TGTGCCAGCAGCTCCCCGGGGGGCTCTGGAAACACCATATATTTT	CASSSPGGSGNTIYF
TRBV30	TRBD1	TRBJ1-5	NA	TGTGCCTGGAGTGTACCCGACAGGGACAATCAGCCCCAGCATTTT	CAWSVPDRDNQPQHF
TRBV18	TRBD2	TRBJ2-3	NA	TGTGCCAGCTCGCAGACTAGCGGGCTCTATCGGGATACGCAGTATTTT	CASSQTSGLYRDTQYF
TRBV2	NA	TRBJ1-4	NA	TGTGCCAGTGGGGCAGCTTTCCGGGGGGAAAAACTGTTTTTT	CASGAAFRGEKLFF
TRBV7-9	NA	TRBJ1-1	few	TGTGCCAGCAGCTCGGGGGGGTCGAACACTGAAGCTTTCTTT	CASSSGGSNTEAFF
TRBV24-1	TRBD1	TRBJ2-3	NA	TGTGCCACCAGTGACCAGGGGGGACAGGCCATCACAGATACGCAGTATTTT	CATSDQGGQAITDTQYF
TRBV5-4	NA	TRBJ1-3	NA	TGTGCCAGCAGCGCGGGGGGCCTATCAACCGGAAACACCATATATTTT	CASSAGGLSTGNTIYF
TRBV6-5	TRBD1	TRBJ1-5	NA	TGTGCCAGCAGTTACGGGACAGGGATCGATCAGCCCCAGCATTTT	CASSYGTGIDQPQHF
TRBV11-2	TRBD1	TRBJ1-1	NA	TGTGCCAGCAGCCTTGAAGCAGGGGGCTTCACTGAAGCTTTCTTT	CASSLEAGGFTEAFF
TRBV11-2	TRBD1	TRBJ1-2	few	TGTGCCAGCAGCTTAGACCACAGGGGTTATGGCTACACCTTC	CASSLDHRGYGYTF
TRBV12-5	TRBD1	TRBJ1-1	NA	TGTGCTAGTGCCTTGACTTTGGGACAGAAAAATGAAGCTTTCTTT	CASALTLGQKNEAFF
TRBV3-1/TRBV3-2	TRBD1	TRBJ1-2	once	TGTGCCAGCAGCCCCCTGGACAGGAATGGCTACACCTTC	CASSPLDRNGYTF
TRBV14	TRBD1	TRBJ1-4	NA	TGTGCCAGCAGCCCATGGACAGGGGGAACTAATGAAAAACTGTTTTTT	CASSPWTGGTNEKLFF
TRBV11-2	NA	TRBJ1-3	many	TGTGCCAGCAGCTTAGAGCGCAGACTCTCTGGAAACACCATATATTTT	CASSLERRLSGNTIYF
TRBV29-1	TRBD1	TRBJ1-1	NA	TGCAGCGCTCTACAGGGGGCTGAAGCTTTCTTT	CSALQGAEAFF
TRBV5-1	NA	TRBJ2-2	NA	TGCGCCAGCAGAATTCTCTCGGGCACCGGGGAGCTGTTTTTT	CASRILSGTGELFF
TRBV6-5	NA	TRBJ1-3	once	TGTGCCAGCATCGGCTCTGGAAACACCATATATTTT	CASIGSGNTIYF
TRBV25-1	TRBD1	TRBJ1-1	NA	TGTGCCAGCAGTGAGCGGGACAGGGGTAACACTGAAGCTTTCTTT	CASSERDRGNTEAFF
TRBV6-6	TRBD1	TRBJ1-6	NA	TGTGCCAGCAGTTACCCCGGGACAGGGGGTTATTCACCCCTCCACTTT	CASSYPGTGGYSPLHF
TRBV11-2	NA	TRBJ2-3	NA	TGTGCCAGCAGCCCTCGGGAGCCCACCACAGATACGCAGTATTTT	CASSPREPTTDTQYF
TRBV4-2	NA	TRBJ1-3	NA	TGTGCCAGCAGCCAAGACCATCCTCTGGGGGGAGTCGGCTCTGGAAACACCATATATTTT	CASSQDHPLGGVGSGNTIYF
TRBV6-6	NA	TRBJ1-2	once	TGTGCCAGCAGCCGGACTTCCTACGGCTACACCTTC	CASSRTSYGYTF
TRBV5-4	TRBD1	TRBJ1-2	NA	TGTGCCAGCAGCCCGGACAGGGATGCTTATGGCTACACCTTC	CASSPDRDAYGYTF
TRBV3-1/TRBV3-2	TRBD1	TRBJ1-2	NA	TGTGCCAGCAGCCCAGGGGGAGGCTATGGCTACACCTTC	CASSPGGGYGYTF
TRBV4-1	TRBD1	TRBJ1-2	NA	TGCGCCAGCAGCCCCGGGACAGCTCCTAACTATGGCTACACCTTC	CASSPGTAPNYGYTF
TRBV5-1	TRBD1	TRBJ1-3	few	TGCGCCAGCAGCTTGGATTACCGACAGGGTGACACCATATATTTT	CASSLDYRQGDTIYF
TRBV7-9	TRBD1	TRBJ1-2	NA	TGTGCCAGCAGCTTAGCGGACAGGGGAGACTATGGCTACACCTTC	CASSLADRGDYGYTF
TRBV2	NA	TRBJ1-1	NA	TGTGCCAGCAGCTTTTCGGGAACTGAAGCTTTCTTT	CASSFSGTEAFF
TRBV27	TRBD1	TRBJ1-6	once	TGTGCCAGCAAAGGACAGGGGGCGTCCCCCCATTCACCCCTCCACTTT	CASKGQGASPHSPLHF